This is a list of T cell receptor beta chains from one sample in a study of blood T cell repertoires in COVID-19. Libraries were prepared by immunoSEQ multiplex PCR; TCRdb keeps only in-frame clonotypes and omits some of them. The sample lists about 16,000 clones; about 90% were seen once. Input material: peripheral blood. These receptors all come from a man between 60 and 70 years old with active COVID-19. Each CDR3 is given with its conserved first and last residue. D genes are given only for firm matches. For some rows the clone size is stated as once, few or many, or as a class when expanded; others skip it.

V,size,J,length,D,CDR3,DNA
TRBV9,-,TRBJ2-1,14,-,CASSVAGGRNEQFF,TGTGCCAGCAGCGTAGCGGGGGGCCGTAATGAGCAGTTCTTC
TRBV19,-,TRBJ1-1,14,TRBD1,CASSIGTVNTEAFF,TGTGCCAGTAGTATCGGGACAGTGAACACTGAAGCTTTCTTT
TRBV11-3,-,TRBJ2-1,13,TRBD2,CASSRTSLNEQFF,TGTGCCAGCAGCCGGACTAGCCTCAATGAGCAGTTCTTC
TRBV2,-,TRBJ2-7,16,TRBD1,CASTEKDRGSIYEQYF,TGTGCCAGCACCGAAAAAGACAGGGGGTCTATCTACGAGCAGTACTTC
TRBV5-4,once,TRBJ1-2,13,TRBD1,CASSGTASYGYTF,TGTGCCAGCAGCGGGACAGCGAGCTATGGCTACACCTTC
TRBV5-1,once,TRBJ2-2,15,TRBD1,CASSPRDRYTGELFF,TGCGCCAGCAGCCCCCGGGACAGATACACCGGGGAGCTGTTTTTT
TRBV5-1,-,TRBJ2-4,15,-,CASSLDRVAVDIQYF,TGCGCCAGCAGCTTGGACAGGGTCGCGGTTGACATTCAGTACTTC
TRBV6-6,-,TRBJ1-2,12,-,CASSQGSGGYTF,TGTGCCAGCAGCCAAGGGTCAGGGGGCTACACCTTC
TRBV6-5,-,TRBJ1-5,14,-,CASSLGGGFRPQHF,TGTGCCAGCAGCCTCGGGGGGGGTTTTCGGCCCCAGCATTTT
TRBV29-1,-,TRBJ2-1,16,TRBD2,CSVEVRAGGLYNEQFF,TGCAGCGTTGAAGTGCGGGCGGGGGGGCTCTACAATGAGCAGTTCTTC
TRBV5-5,few,TRBJ1-3,15,TRBD1,CASSRQGSSGNTIYF,TGTGCCAGCAGCCGACAGGGGAGCTCTGGAAACACCATATATTTT
TRBV7-9,-,TRBJ2-3,16,-,CASSRIRSVSTDTQYF,TGTGCCAGCAGCCGGATCCGTAGCGTTAGCACAGATACGCAGTATTTT
TRBV11-2,-,TRBJ1-1,13,-,CASSLEQGSEAFF,TGTGCCAGCAGCTTGGAACAGGGATCTGAAGCTTTCTTT
TRBV6-5,-,TRBJ1-1,14,TRBD1,CASPEEGQGTEAFF,TGTGCCAGCCCCGAAGAGGGACAGGGTACTGAAGCTTTCTTT
TRBV6-6,-,TRBJ1-3,15,-,CASIPRDTSGNTIYF,TGTGCCAGCATACCACGGGATACCTCTGGAAACACCATATATTTT
TRBV7-6,-,TRBJ2-1,16,-,CASNTLDGSAGDEQFF,TGTGCCAGCAACACCCTGGACGGATCCGCCGGGGATGAGCAGTTCTTC
TRBV12-3/TRBV12-4,-,TRBJ1-2,13,-,CASSPRTVYGYTF,TGTGCCAGCAGTCCCCGGACAGTGTATGGCTACACCTTC
TRBV3-1/TRBV3-2,-,TRBJ2-2,15,TRBD2,CASSQALAGAGELFF,TGTGCCAGCAGCCAAGCCCTAGCGGGCGCCGGGGAGCTGTTTTTT
TRBV3-1/TRBV3-2,-,TRBJ1-2,16,-,CASSQGTAQPIYGYTF,TGTGCCAGCAGCCAAGGGACAGCCCAACCTATCTATGGCTACACCTTC
TRBV20-1,-,TRBJ1-2,10,-,CSAAFHGYTF,TGCAGTGCGGCCTTTCATGGCTACACCTTC
TRBV2,-,TRBJ1-6,17,TRBD1,CASRSPGQGILNSPLHF,TGTGCCAGTAGGTCCCCGGGACAGGGGATTTTGAATTCACCCCTCCACTTT
TRBV27,-,TRBJ1-1,14,-,CASSLFQGNTEAFF,TGTGCCAGCAGTTTATTCCAGGGGAACACTGAAGCTTTCTTT
TRBV6-5,-,TRBJ2-7,12,TRBD1,CASSTGVGEQYF,TGTGCCAGCAGTACAGGGGTCGGCGAGCAGTACTTC
TRBV5-6,once,TRBJ2-5,16,-,CASRRSGTKGQKTQYF,TGTGCCAGCAGACGTTCCGGGACAAAGGGTCAAAAGACCCAGTACTTC
TRBV5-1,-,TRBJ2-3,17,TRBD2,CASSLASGGGGTDTQYF,TGCGCCAGCAGCTTGGCTAGCGGGGGGGGAGGCACAGATACGCAGTATTTT
TRBV5-1,once,TRBJ2-2,16,TRBD2,CASSRWGSGGTGELFF,TGCGCCAGCAGCCGCTGGGGGAGCGGGGGCACCGGGGAGCTGTTTTTT
TRBV5-1,-,TRBJ2-1,14,TRBD1,CASSIRQGYNEQFF,TGCGCCAGCAGCATACGACAGGGCTACAATGAGCAGTTCTTC
TRBV18,few,TRBJ1-5,14,-,CASSPRGSTQPQHF,TGTGCCAGCTCACCAAGGGGGTCGACTCAGCCCCAGCATTTT
TRBV18,-,TRBJ1-1,14,-,CASSPLRENTEAFF,TGTGCCAGCTCCCCACTCCGAGAAAACACTGAAGCTTTCTTT
TRBV11-2,-,TRBJ2-5,13,TRBD2,CASSPGGRETQYF,TGTGCCAGCAGCCCGGGGGGGCGAGAGACCCAGTACTTC
TRBV10-3,-,TRBJ2-1,14,TRBD1,CAIGYRGNINEQFF,TGTGCCATCGGGTACAGGGGGAATATCAATGAGCAGTTCTTC
TRBV7-9,-,TRBJ2-3,14,-,CASSLGGYEDTQYF,TGTGCCAGCAGCTTAGGAGGATACGAAGATACGCAGTATTTT
TRBV5-4,few,TRBJ1-6,15,TRBD1,CASSSRDRPNSPLHF,TGTGCCAGCAGCTCCCGGGACAGGCCGAATTCACCCCTCCACTTT
TRBV6-6,-,TRBJ1-5,14,-,CASSYMERNQPQHF,TGTGCCAGCAGTTATATGGAGCGCAATCAGCCCCAGCATTTT
TRBV19,-,TRBJ1-6,14,TRBD1,CASSPGTENSPLHF,TGTGCCAGTAGCCCGGGGACAGAAAATTCACCCCTCCACTTT
TRBV5-6,-,TRBJ2-5,13,-,CASSLLQGETQYF,TGTGCCAGCAGCTTGTTACAGGGAGAGACCCAGTACTTC
TRBV9,-,TRBJ2-2,15,TRBD1,CASSVDGQGIGELFF,TGTGCCAGCAGCGTAGACGGACAGGGTATCGGGGAGCTGTTTTTT
TRBV18,-,TRBJ1-1,13,-,CASSPAPNTEAFF,TGTGCCAGCTCACCGGCCCCTAACACTGAAGCTTTCTTT
TRBV18,once,TRBJ1-2,14,-,CASSPSGPQGGYTF,TGTGCCAGCTCCCCTTCAGGGCCCCAGGGAGGCTACACCTTC
TRBV6-6,-,TRBJ1-2,15,-,CASSYSVGGARGYTF,TGTGCCAGCAGTTACTCGGTCGGGGGGGCTCGGGGCTACACCTTC
TRBV12-2,-,TRBJ2-5,13,-,CASRARGNETQYF,TGTGCAAGTCGCGCCAGAGGGAACGAGACCCAGTACTTC